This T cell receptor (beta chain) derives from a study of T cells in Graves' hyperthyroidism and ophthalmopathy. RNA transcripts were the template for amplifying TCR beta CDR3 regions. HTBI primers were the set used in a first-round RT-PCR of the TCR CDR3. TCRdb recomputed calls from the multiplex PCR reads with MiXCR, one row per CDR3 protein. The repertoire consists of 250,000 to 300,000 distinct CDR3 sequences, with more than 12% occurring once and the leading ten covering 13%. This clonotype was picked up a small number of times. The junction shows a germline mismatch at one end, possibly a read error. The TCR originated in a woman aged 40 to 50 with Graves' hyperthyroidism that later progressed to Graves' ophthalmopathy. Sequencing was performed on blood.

CDR3 nucleotides: TGCGCCAGCAGCCAACACGGGACTAGCGCTGATGAGCAGATCTTC. Translation: CASSQHGTSADEQIF. The V call is TRBV4-1, the J call TRBJ2-1, with TRBD2 identical over 10 bases. Germline V gene data show CDR1 as MGHRA and CDR2 as YSYEKL. The CDR3 is made up of 15 amino acids.